These 27 T cell receptor beta chains originate from one sample sequenced in a study of radiation and T cells in renal cell carcinoma. Some clones are missing from TCRdb's copy, which holds only in-frame ones; the method was immunoSEQ multiplex PCR. The table includes tens of thousands of clones, 58% detected once. Treatment specified: treatment-naive control, cytoreductive nephrectomy. The sample here was tumor tissue, taken from a patient whose treatment was nephrectomy without radiotherapy. All receptors come from a man between 40 and 49 years old with renal cell carcinoma.

This clone showed up many times. The V call is TRBV27, the J call TRBJ1-5; weak D call: TRBD1 (5 bases). Germline V CDR1 and CDR2: MNHEY, SMNVEV (reference sequence). The CDR3 spans 13 residues. The V end was cut by 3 bases, the J end by 6 bases, with 9 bases between. Here the CDR3 reads CASSLGVGQPQHF. The CDR3 DNA is TGTGCCAGCAGTTTGGGGGTGGGTCAGCCCCAGCATTTT.

This rearrangement joins TRBV7-9 to TRBJ2-1; D may correspond to TRBD1 or TRBD2 (5 bases each). Germline CDR1 SEHNR, CDR2 FQNEAQ (reference sequence). Trimming took 5 bases from V and 10 from J, leaving 18 bases between them. This CDR3 comprises 14 residues. CDR3 sequence reads: CASSPGTGQEEQFF. DNA of the CDR3: TGTGCCAGCAGCCCCGGGACCGGGCAGGAGGAGCAGTTCTTC.

This clone was observed a few times. The rearrangement joins TRBV7-9 to TRBJ2-7, with D possibly being TRBD1 (6 bases). V was clipped by 1 base and J by 0 bases, with 7 bases between them. Germline V CDR1 and CDR2: SEHNR, FQNEAQ (reference sequence). This CDR3 has 14 amino acids. CDR3 residues: CASSLGGHSYEQYF. The CDR3 DNA follows: TGTGCCAGCAGCTTAGGGGGGCACTCCTACGAGCAGTACTTC.

The chain combines TRBV2 with TRBJ2-3, with TRBD1 matching over 8 bases. The CDR3 is made up of 15 amino acids. The ends lost 10 bases at V and 3 bases at J; junction bases unmatched: 12. Per the germline V gene, CDR1 is SNHLY and CDR2 is FYNNEI. The CDR3 region is CATERQGFGTDTQYF. The CDR3 DNA reads TGTGCCACCGAAAGACAGGGGTTCGGGACAGATACGCAGTATTTT.

V gene TRBV2 combines with J gene TRBJ1-6; 11 nucleotides agree with TRBD1. The germline gives CDR1 SNHLY, CDR2 FYNNEI. After removal of 5 bases from V and 7 bases from J, the junction contained 7 bases not matched to a gene. There are 16 residues in the CDR3. CDR3 sequence reads: CASSRDRGTLNSPLHF. CDR3 nucleotide sequence: TGTGCCAGCAGTCGGGACAGGGGGACTTTAAATTCACCCCTCCACTTT.

The V gene is TRBV9, the J gene TRBJ1-2; TRBD1 matches at 10 bases. V trimming: 3 bases; J trimming: 7 bases; junction bases outside the gene matches: 3. CDR1 is SGDLS, CDR2 YYNGEE, per germline. The CDR3 extends over 13 amino acids. The CDR3 nucleotides are TGTGCCAGCAGCGGACAGGGGGCGGGTGGCTACACCTTC. This translates into CASSGQGAGGYTF.

The V and J genes are TRBV19 and TRBJ1-4, with 8 bases identical to TRBD1. CDR1 and CDR2 from the germline V gene are LNHDA and SQIVND (reference sequence). The V and J ends lost 4 bases and 7 bases, in that order; junction bases with no gene match: 5. There are 14 residues in the CDR3. Written as DNA, the CDR3 is TGTGCCAGTAGTACCGGACAGGGTGTTGAAAAACTGTTTTTT. It yields the protein CASSTGQGVEKLFF.

About this clone itself: Other nucleotide sequences from this sample produce the same CDR3. The gene calls are TRBV29-1 and TRBJ2-6; 9 bases are a match to TRBD2. V shed 6 bases, J shed 0 bases, and the junction held 6 bases outside the gene matches. CDR3 size: 16 residues. In germline, CDR1 is SQVTM, CDR2 ANQGSEA. The CDR3: CSVAGGLGSGANVLTF. For the CDR3, the DNA is TGCAGCGTGGCGGGGGGGCTGGGCTCTGGGGCCAACGTCCTGACTTTC.

V gene TRBV4-1 combines with J gene TRBJ2-2; D gene unclear. Trimming took off 0 bases at V and 1 base at J, with 12 bases between the two ends. Germline V gene lookup returns CDR1 MGHRA and CDR2 YSYEKL. The CDR3 is 17 amino acids. The CDR3 is CASSQDTRHQNTGELFF. The CDR3 nucleotides are TGCGCCAGCAGCCAAGATACTCGACACCAGAACACCGGGGAGCTGTTTTTT.

The chain has TRBV6-1 and TRBJ1-3; D not certain. V shed 8 bases and J shed 0 bases, with 11 bases lying between them. The CDR3 runs to 14 residues. Per the germline V gene, CDR1 is MNHNS and CDR2 is SASEGT. The CDR3 loop reads CASLTPASGNTIYF. CDR3 DNA sequence: TGTGCCAGCTTAACACCCGCCTCTGGAAACACCATATATTTT.

This sequence joins TRBV2 and TRBJ1-5; no definite D call. CDR3 size: 15 residues. The germline gives CDR1 SNHLY, CDR2 FYNNEI. Trimming stripped 7 bases from V and 3 bases from J, with 16 bases between. The CDR3 nucleotides read TGTGCCAGCAAGGTCGAGATTTCCAACAATCAGCCCCAGCATTTT. Translated: CASKVEISNNQPQHF. Supplemented by reference TRBV2 and TRBJ1-5, the full variable domain reads EPEVTQTPSHQVTQMGQEVILRCVPISNHLYFYWYRQILGQKVEFLVSFYNNEISEKSEIFDDQFSVERPDGSNFTLKIRSTKLEDSAMYFCASKVEISNNQPQHFGDGTRLSIL.

The V call is TRBV13, the J call TRBJ2-3, with 8 bases matching TRBD2. The CDR3 is made up of 14 amino acids. Germline CDR1 is PRHDT and CDR2 is FYEKMQ (reference sequence). V dropped 5 bases and J dropped 4; count of bases not matched to a gene: 5. The CDR3 DNA reads as TGTGCCAGCAGCCTCGGACTAGCCGCAGATACGCAGTATTTT. It encodes CASSLGLAADTQYF.

By proportion, this clone is medium-sized. V and J are TRBV7-8 and TRBJ1-1, with 11 bases aligning to TRBD1. The CDR3 sequence is 16 residues long. The germline V gene encodes CDR1 SGHVS and CDR2 FQNEAQ. Unmatched junction bases numbered 8, after V lost 4 bases and J lost 4 bases. CDR3: CASSSRTGGPLTEAFF. The CDR3 nucleotides read TGTGCCAGCAGCTCCCGGACAGGGGGCCCACTCACTGAAGCTTTCTTT.

V and J are TRBV29-1 and TRBJ2-3; 9 nucleotides match TRBD2. The CDR3 has 16 residues. J was trimmed by 0 bases and V by 7 bases; bases with no gene match: 11. The germline V gene has CDR1 SQVTM and CDR2 ANQGSEA. Written as DNA, the CDR3 is TGCAGCGGAAGGCCCCCGACTAGCGGAAGCACAGATACGCAGTATTTT. Translating gives CSGRPPTSGSTDTQYF.

The CDR3 loop is CASSFGRSYGYTF. CDR3 nucleotide sequence: TGTGCCAGCAGTTTCGGACGGAGCTATGGCTACACCTTC. V is TRBV28 and J is TRBJ1-2, with D unclear. Trimming shortened V by 3 bases and J by 4 bases, and 9 bases separated the two germline ends. This CDR3 region has 13 residues. Looked up from germline, CDR1 is MDHEN and CDR2 is SYDVKM.

The rearrangement joins TRBV5-1 to TRBJ1-1, with a possible D match to TRBD1 (5 bases). V dropped 4 bases and J dropped 1 base, with 23 bases sitting between them. CDR3 length equals 18 residues. The germline gives CDR1 SGHRS, CDR2 YFSETQ. CDR3 sequence: CASSPNRGGGRSNTEAFF. The CDR3, as DNA: TGCGCCAGCAGCCCAAATAGGGGTGGAGGCCGATCGAACACTGAAGCTTTCTTT.

J is TRBJ1-5 and V is TRBV5-5; perhaps TRBD1 as D (5 bases). The CDR3 runs 15 residues. Germline CDR1 SGHKS, CDR2 YYEKEE (reference sequence). The V end lost 0 bases, the J end lost 2 bases, and 9 bases lay between the germline ends. DNA of the CDR3: TGTGCCAGCAGCTTGGACAGGTCGGGCAATCAGCCCCAGCATTTT. This encodes CASSLDRSGNQPQHF.

The J gene is TRBJ1-2, the V gene TRBV28; 8 nucleotides agree with TRBD1. Germline values: CDR1 MDHEN, CDR2 SYDVKM. Losses at the gene ends were 7 bases for V and 4 bases for J; bases not matched to a gene: 2. This CDR3 spans 12 amino acids. The CDR3 bases are TGTGCCAGCACCGACAGGGGCTATGGCTACACCTTC. It codes for CASTDRGYGYTF.

This clone appeared a few times. V usage is TRBV27 and J usage is TRBJ2-3, with D perhaps TRBD1 (5 bases). The V end was cut by 6 bases, the J end by 0 bases, with 16 bases between. Germline CDR1 is MNHEY and CDR2 is SMNVEV (reference sequence). The CDR3 is 16 residues long. The CDR3 nucleotides are TGTGCCAGCAGGGGAAAGGGGATAATTAGCACAGATACGCAGTATTTT. It encodes CASRGKGIISTDTQYF.

This chain connects TRBV7-9 to TRBJ1-1; D not certain. The CDR3 runs 13 residues. Germline V CDR1 and CDR2: SEHNR, FQNEAQ (reference sequence). V lost 3 bases and J lost 0, with 5 bases in between. CDR3 sequence reads: CASSLGMNTEAFF. The CDR3 DNA reads as TGTGCCAGCAGCTTGGGGATGAACACTGAAGCTTTCTTT.

The V and J genes are TRBV19 and TRBJ1-1; 11 bases align to TRBD1. CDR1 is LNHDA and CDR2 is SQIVND in the germline V gene (reference sequence). The CDR3 contains 15 residues. V trimming: 5 bases; J trimming: 5 bases; junction bases outside the gene matches: 7. The CDR3 region is CASSGQGAGETEAFF. DNA for the CDR3: TGTGCCAGTAGTGGACAGGGGGCTGGCGAGACTGAAGCTTTCTTT.

The gene calls are TRBV10-2 and TRBJ2-2, with 8 bases identical to TRBD1. With 2 bases clipped from V and 6 bases from J, the junction kept 5 bases outside the gene matches. The CDR3 is 15 amino acids. Germline CDR1 reads WSHSY; CDR2 reads SAAADI. The CDR3 nucleotides are TGCGCCAGCAGTGAGGGACAGGGCGGCCCCGGGGAGCTGTTTTTT. It translates to CASSEGQGGPGELFF.

The chain joins TRBV28 to TRBJ1-1, with D perhaps matching TRBD1 (5 bases). The CDR3 is made up of 15 amino acids. Germline V gene lookup returns CDR1 MDHEN and CDR2 SYDVKM. Trimming removed 2 bases at V and 4 bases at J, with 14 bases between. CDR3 in DNA: TGTGCCAGCAGTTTAGGGACGCTGGGGAGCACTGAAGCTTTCTTT. Its translation is CASSLGTLGSTEAFF.

In its sample, this clone was seen a few times. The chain uses TRBV6-5 and TRBJ1-1; D gene unclear. CDR1 is MNHEY and CDR2 is SVGAGI in the germline V gene. The CDR3 sequence is 13 residues long. V lost 6 bases, J lost 3 bases, and 11 bases lay in between. CDR3 DNA sequence: TGTGCCAGCAGCCCCGGCGACGACACTGAAGCTTTCTTT. Translating gives CASSPGDDTEAFF.

This chain links TRBV15 with TRBJ1-1; 12 bases line up with TRBD1. V was clipped by 4 bases and J by 10 bases; unmatched bases: 7. Per germline, CDR1 LNHNV and CDR2 YYDKDF (reference sequence). The CDR3 totals 14 residues. CDR3 sequence reads: CATSKGQGAAGAFF. The CDR3 DNA is TGTGCCACCAGCAAGGGACAGGGGGCTGCCGGAGCTTTCTTT.

CDR3 sequence: CASSYTLNTEAFF. The CDR3 DNA follows: TGTGCCAGCAGCTATACCCTGAACACTGAAGCTTTCTTT. The chain is built from TRBV7-8 and TRBJ1-1; D not resolved. V was cut by 4 bases and J by 0 bases, with 6 bases left in between. The CDR3 totals 13 residues. Germline CDR1 reads SGHVS; CDR2 reads FQNEAQ.

The V and J genes are TRBV6-5 and TRBJ2-5, with 11 bases identical to TRBD1. The CDR3 consists of 15 residues. V trimming: 8 bases; J trimming: 5 bases; junction bases outside the gene matches: 10. CDR1 and CDR2 from the germline V gene are MNHEY and SVGAGI. The CDR3 DNA reads TGTGCCAGCGGGCCACCGGGACAGGGGGTGGAGACCCAGTACTTC. Translating gives CASGPPGQGVETQYF.